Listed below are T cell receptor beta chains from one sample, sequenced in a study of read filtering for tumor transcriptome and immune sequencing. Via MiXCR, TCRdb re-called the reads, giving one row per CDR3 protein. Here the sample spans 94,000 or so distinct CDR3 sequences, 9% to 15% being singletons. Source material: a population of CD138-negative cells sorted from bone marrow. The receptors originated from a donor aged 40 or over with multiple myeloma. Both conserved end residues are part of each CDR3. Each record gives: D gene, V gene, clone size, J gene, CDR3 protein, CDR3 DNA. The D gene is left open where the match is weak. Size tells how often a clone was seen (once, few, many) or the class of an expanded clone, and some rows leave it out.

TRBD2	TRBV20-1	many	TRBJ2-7	CSARPRTSGYEQYF	TGCAGTGCTAGACCAAGGACTAGCGGCTACGAGCAGTACTTC
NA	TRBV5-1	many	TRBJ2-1	CASTLAGAGGNAQFF	TGCGCCAGCACCTTAGCGGGAGCAGGGGGCAATGCGCAGTTCTTC
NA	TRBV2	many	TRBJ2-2	CASSEIQSNTGELFF	TGTGCCAGCAGTGAGATACAGAGTAACACCGGGGAGCTGTTTTTT
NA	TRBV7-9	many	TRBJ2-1	CASSAAGLASYNEQFF	TGTGCCAGCAGCGCCGCGGGCCTAGCATCCTACAATGAGCAGTTCTTC
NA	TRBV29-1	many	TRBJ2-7	CSVESSWGYEQYF	TGCAGCGTTGAAAGCAGTTGGGGTTATGAGCAGTACTTC
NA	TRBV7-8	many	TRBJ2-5	CASSLAAPGTQYF	TGTGCCAGCAGCTTAGCGGCCCCGGGGACCCAGTACTTC
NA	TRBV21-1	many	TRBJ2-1	CASSKAGPNEQFF	TGTGCCAGCAGCAAAGCGGGACCTAATGAGCAGTTCTTC
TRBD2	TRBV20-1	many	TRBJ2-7	CSARDRASGRYEQYF	TGCAGTGCTAGAGATCGGGCTAGCGGGAGGTACGAGCAGTACTTC
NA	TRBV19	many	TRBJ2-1	CASSIVQDKQFF	TGTGCCAGTAGTATAGTCCAGGACAAGCAGTTCTTC
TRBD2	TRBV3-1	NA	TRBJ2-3	CASSQWDRIAGDGKDTQYF	TGTGCCAGCAGCCAGTGGGATCGGATAGCGGGAGATGGAAAAGATACGCAGTATTTT
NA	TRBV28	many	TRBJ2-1	CASSLAYNEQFF	TGTGCCAGCAGTTTAGCCTACAATGAGCAGTTCTTC
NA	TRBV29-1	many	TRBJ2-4	CSVHLRQSKNIQYF	TGCAGCGTCCACCTGCGACAGAGCAAAAACATTCAGTACTTC
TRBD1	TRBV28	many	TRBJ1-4	CASSGRTGDYEKLFF	TGTGCCAGCAGCGGACGGACAGGGGATTATGAAAAACTGTTTTTT
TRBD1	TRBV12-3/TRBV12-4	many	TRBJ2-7	CASNPTGGGEQYF	TGTGCCAGCAACCCGACAGGGGGCGGCGAGCAGTACTTC
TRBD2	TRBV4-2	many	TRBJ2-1	CASSQDGGLAGSSYNEQFF	TGTGCCAGCAGCCAAGATGGAGGACTAGCGGGCTCCTCCTACAATGAGCAGTTCTTC
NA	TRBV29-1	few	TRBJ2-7	CSVVSSSELPLGEQYF	TGCAGCGTTGTATCGAGTAGCGAGCTACCCCTGGGGGAGCAGTACTTC
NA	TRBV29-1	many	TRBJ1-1	CSVADGANTEAFF	TGCAGCGTTGCGGACGGTGCGAACACTGAAGCTTTCTTT
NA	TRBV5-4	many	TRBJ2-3	CASSFPLGRTDTQYF	TGTGCCAGCAGCTTCCCATTAGGCCGCACAGATACGCAGTATTTT
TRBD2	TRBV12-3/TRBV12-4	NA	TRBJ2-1	CASSYRTSGKHNEQFF	TGTGCCAGCAGCTATCGGACTAGCGGGAAACACAATGAGCAGTTCTTC
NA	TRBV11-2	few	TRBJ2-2	CASSPGKTGELFF	TGTGCCAGCAGCCCCGGGAAGACCGGGGAGCTGTTTTTT
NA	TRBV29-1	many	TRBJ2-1	CSADSGYNEQFF	TGCAGCGCGGACAGCGGTTACAATGAGCAGTTCTTC
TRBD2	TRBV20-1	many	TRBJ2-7	CSATSSGRVYEQYF	TGCAGTGCTACCTCAAGCGGGAGGGTCTACGAGCAGTACTTC
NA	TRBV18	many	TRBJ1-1	CASSPRGGADSMNTEAFF	TGTGCCAGCTCACCACGGGGGGGCGCTGATTCTATGAACACTGAAGCTTTCTTT
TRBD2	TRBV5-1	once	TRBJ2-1	CASNESGTSGEQFF	TGCGCCAGCAACGAATCCGGGACTAGCGGAGAGCAGTTCTTC
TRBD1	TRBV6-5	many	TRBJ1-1	CASSPRQGGYTEAFF	TGTGCCAGCAGCCCCCGACAGGGCGGGTACACTGAAGCTTTCTTT
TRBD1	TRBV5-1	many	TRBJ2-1	CASSSTGSSSYNEQFF	TGCGCCAGCAGCTCGACAGGGTCCAGCTCCTACAATGAGCAGTTCTTC
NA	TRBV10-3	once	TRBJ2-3	CAIRKREVTDTQYF	TGTGCCATCAGAAAAAGGGAGGTCACAGATACGCAGTATTTT
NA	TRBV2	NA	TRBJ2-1	CASSPRHTGYNEQLF	TGTGCCAGCAGTCCGAGACATACGGGCTACAATGAGCAGCTCTTT
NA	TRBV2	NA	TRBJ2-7	CASSSTRPEQYF	TGTGCCAGCAGTAGTACTCGACCCGAGCAGTACTTC
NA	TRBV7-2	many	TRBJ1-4	CASSFVWDNEKLFF	TGTGCCAGCAGCTTCGTGTGGGATAATGAAAAACTGTTTTTT
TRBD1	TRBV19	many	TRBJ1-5	CASSTDRGGNQPQHF	TGTGCCAGTAGTACCGACAGGGGCGGAAATCAGCCCCAGCATTTT
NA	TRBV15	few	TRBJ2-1	CATSRDNFDQQFF	TGTGCCACCAGCAGAGATAATTTCGATCAGCAGTTCTTC
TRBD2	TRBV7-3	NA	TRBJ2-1	CASSLWAGGNNEQFF	TGTGCCAGCAGCTTATGGGCGGGAGGAAACAATGAGCAGTTCTTC
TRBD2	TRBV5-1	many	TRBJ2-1	CASSPGLARDEQFF	TGCGCCAGCAGCCCGGGACTAGCGAGGGATGAGCAGTTCTTC
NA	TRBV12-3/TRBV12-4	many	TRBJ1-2	CASSLTREYGYTF	TGTGCCAGCAGTTTAACCAGGGAGTATGGCTACACCTTC
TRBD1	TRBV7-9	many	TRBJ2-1	CASSLGQGFYNEQFF	TGTGCCAGCAGCTTGGGACAGGGGTTCTACAATGAGCAGTTCTTC
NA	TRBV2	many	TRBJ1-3	CASSRQGLASSGNTIYF	TGTGCCAGCAGCCGTCAGGGCCTGGCCAGCTCTGGAAACACCATATATTTT
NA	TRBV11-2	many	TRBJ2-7	CASSSLTGFYEQYF	TGTGCCAGCAGCTCCCTGACAGGATTCTACGAGCAGTACTTC
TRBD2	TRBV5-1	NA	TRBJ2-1	CASSRGTSQDEQFF	TGCGCCAGCAGCCGCGGGACTAGTCAGGATGAGCAGTTCTTC
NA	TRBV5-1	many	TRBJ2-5	CASSWGGEETQYF	TGCGCCAGCAGCTGGGGGGGCGAGGAGACCCAGTACTTC
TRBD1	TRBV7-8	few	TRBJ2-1	CASSLERTGLSYNEQFF	TGTGCCAGCAGCTTAGAACGGACAGGGCTCTCCTACAATGAGCAGTTCTTC
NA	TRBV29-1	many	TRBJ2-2	CSYALGNTGELFF	TGCAGTTACGCATTGGGAAACACCGGGGAGCTGTTTTTT